What follows are 31 T cell receptor beta chains derived from one specimen sequenced in a study of blood T cell repertoires in COVID-19. The method was immunoSEQ multiplex PCR; TCRdb's version includes in-frame clones alone and lacks a portion of them. The data hold about 130,000 clones, with 90% observed a single time. Sequencing was done on a sample of peripheral blood. The receptors here all came from a man in his forties or fifties with active COVID-19.

The chain combines TRBV19 with TRBJ1-1; no definite D call. Germline CDR1 LNHDA, CDR2 SQIVND (reference sequence). The CDR3 is made up of 12 amino acids. V dropped 6 bases and J dropped 7 bases, with 12 bases sitting between them. Written as DNA, the CDR3 is TGTGCCAGTAGGGATCAGGTATTTGAAGCTTTCTTT. Translated: CASRDQVFEAFF.

The chain joins TRBV5-1 to TRBJ1-4; the match to TRBD1 covers 7 bases. CDR1 is SGHRS and CDR2 is YFSETQ in the germline V gene. The CDR3 consists of 14 residues. Trimming cost V 4 bases and J 3 bases; bases outside gene matches: 3. CDR3 protein: CASSRGQANEKLFF. The CDR3, as DNA: TGCGCCAGCAGCCGAGGACAGGCTAATGAAAAACTGTTTTTT.

V gene TRBV11-2 combines with J gene TRBJ2-7, with D tentatively TRBD1 (6 bases). The CDR3 has 15 residues. V dropped 5 bases and J dropped 3 bases, with 17 bases sitting between them. Germline V gene lookup returns CDR1 SGHAT and CDR2 FQNNGV. The CDR3 sequence: CASSPGQSGRYEQYF. For the CDR3, the DNA is TGTGCCAGCAGCCCCGGACAGTCAGGCCGCTACGAGCAGTACTTC.

The chain carries TRBV19 and TRBJ2-4, with 8 bases aligning to TRBD2. In germline, CDR1 is LNHDA, CDR2 SQIVND (reference sequence). The CDR3 covers 15 residues. J lost 8 bases, V lost 7 bases, and 13 bases had no gene match. CDR3: CASNAEREFSHIQYF. The CDR3 DNA follows: TGTGCCAGTAATGCGGAGCGGGAGTTTAGCCACATTCAGTACTTC.

The chain joins TRBV6-1 to TRBJ1-5; D is unresolved. The CDR3 totals 15 residues. From germline, CDR1 is MNHNS and CDR2 SASEGT. V was trimmed by 2 bases and J by 9 bases, leaving 17 bases between them. CDR3 nucleotide sequence: TGTGCCAGCAGTGAAACCAGGCCCCGTGGCTGGCCCCAGCATTTT. As protein: CASSETRPRGWPQHF.

The rearrangement links TRBV2 to TRBJ2-3; TRBD2 aligns across 10 bases. The CDR3 is 15 amino acids. The germline V gene has CDR1 SNHLY and CDR2 FYNNEI. J lost 8 bases, V lost 2 bases, and 7 bases had no gene match. Here the CDR3 DNA reads TGTGCCAGCAGTGAACTAGCGGGGGCCCTGGGTACGCAGTATTTT. Its protein product is CASSELAGALGTQYF. Filled out from reference TRBV2 and TRBJ2-3, the complete variable domain reads EPEVTQTPSHQVTQMGQEVILRCVPISNHLYFYWYRQILGQKVEFLVSFYNNEISEKSEIFDDQFSVERPDGSNFTLKIRSTKLEDSAMYFCASSELAGALGTQYFGPGTRLTVL.

This sequence joins TRBV6-1 and TRBJ2-5, with 11 bases aligning to TRBD2. The CDR3 is 18 amino acids. V was pared by 4 bases and J by 5 bases, with 15 bases of the junction left unmatched. From germline, CDR1 is MNHNS and CDR2 SASEGT. DNA of the CDR3: TGTGCCAGCAGTGTGTCCCTACTAGCGGGAGTAAAGCCCGAGACCCAGTACTTC. This translates into CASSVSLLAGVKPETQYF.

There are a few counts of this clone. The chain employs TRBV7-2 and TRBJ1-2, with 8 bases aligning to TRBD1. V lost 2 bases, J lost 2 bases, and 4 bases stayed unmatched. Germline CDR1 is SGHTA and CDR2 is FQGNSA. The CDR3 sequence is 15 residues long. CDR3 protein: CASSLSWTGNYGYTF. CDR3 bases: TGTGCCAGCAGCTTATCTTGGACAGGGAACTATGGCTACACCTTC.

The chain joins TRBV6-2 or TRBV6-3 to TRBJ1-2; TRBD1 agrees at 7 bases. The CDR3 sequence is 16 residues long. The germline V gene has CDR1 MNHEY and CDR2 SVGEGT. V dropped 0 bases and J dropped 2; count of bases not matched to a gene: 6. Here the CDR3 reads CASSYSRTGGNYGYTF. The CDR3 DNA reads TGTGCCAGCAGTTACTCCCGGACAGGAGGGAACTATGGCTACACCTTC.

This sequence joins TRBV23-1 and TRBJ2-7; a possible D gene is TRBD2 (6 bases). TRBV23-1 is marked as an open reading frame, function uncertain. CDR3 size: 16 residues. The CDR3 here is CCSDSLLGGVCHEQYV. The CDR3 DNA reads TGCTGTTCCGACTCCCTGCTGGGGGGAGTTTGCCACGAGCAGTACGTC.

V usage is TRBV19 and J usage is TRBJ2-5; D may be TRBD2 (7 bases). This CDR3 is 15 amino acids long. Trimming left V 5 bases short and J 0 bases short, with 13 bases between. Germline V gene sequence: CDR1 LNHDA, CDR2 SQIVND (reference sequence). The DNA of the CDR3 is TGTGCCAGTAGTGGCGGGGGCTCGTACCAAGAGACCCAGTACTTC. Encoded protein: CASSGGGSYQETQYF.

The genes are TRBV3-1 (or the pseudogene TRBV3-2) and TRBJ1-2; 10 bases agree with TRBD1. Germline V gives CDR1 LGHDT, CDR2 YNNKEL (reference sequence). This CDR3 is 13 amino acids long. Trimming removed 4 bases from V and 7 bases from J; junction bases left unmatched: 3. The CDR3 DNA reads TGTGCCAGCAGCCGAGACAGGGGGCCTGGCTACACCTTC. Its protein product is CASSRDRGPGYTF.

This chain connects TRBV28 to TRBJ1-5; possible D gene TRBD1, 6 bases. This CDR3 has 16 amino acids. The germline V gene encodes CDR1 MDHEN and CDR2 SYDVKM. Trimming took 6 bases from V and 2 from J, leaving 17 bases between them. The DNA of the CDR3 is TGTGCCAGCAGCTCAGGGGCAGAGGCCGGCAATCAGCCCCAGCATTTT. It encodes CASSSGAEAGNQPQHF.

This chain joins TRBV30 and TRBJ2-5; a weak D match, TRBD1 (6 bases). CDR3 size: 12 residues. The V gene's germline CDR1 is GTSNPN and CDR2 SVGIG (reference sequence). V was cut by 4 bases and J by 5 bases, with 11 bases left in between. CDR3 DNA: TGTGCCTGGAACAGGGACACGGAGACCCAGTACTTC. It is translated as CAWNRDTETQYF.

This clone was recorded once. The rearrangement uses TRBV24-1 and TRBJ2-1, with 10 bases that match TRBD1. Germline lookup yields CDR1 KGHDR and CDR2 SFDVKD. CDR3 length: 16 amino acids. Trimming removed 3 bases from V and 16 bases from J; junction bases left unmatched: 17. In nucleotides, the CDR3 is TGTGCCACCAGTGATCACCCGGGACAGGGGTTTATCCCGACTTTCTTC. This translates into CATSDHPGQGFIPTFF.

The genes are TRBV10-3 and TRBJ1-1; 9 bases fit TRBD1. The CDR3 loop spans 14 amino acids. The junction had 5 bases not matched to a gene; V was cut back by 6 bases and J by 3 bases. The germline gives CDR1 ENHRY, CDR2 SYGVKD. The CDR3 loop reads CAISDRTGDTEAFF. The DNA of the CDR3 is TGTGCCATCAGCGACCGGACAGGGGACACTGAAGCTTTCTTT.

Only one count was recorded for this clone. The chain couples TRBV14 to TRBJ1-1; 7 positions match TRBD1. The V gene end was trimmed by 4 bases and the J gene end by 7 bases; junction bases not matched to a gene: 12. This CDR3 has 15 residues. Per the germline V gene, CDR1 is SGHDN and CDR2 is FVKESK. The CDR3 here is CASSPLLGQAFEAFF. In nucleotides, the CDR3 is TGTGCCAGCAGCCCTCTCCTAGGACAGGCCTTTGAAGCTTTCTTT.

The chain combines TRBV3-1 (or the pseudogene TRBV3-2) with TRBJ1-1; no definite D call. Germline lookup yields CDR1 LGHDT and CDR2 YNNKEL (reference sequence). Deletions cut 5 bases from V and 0 bases from J, with 10 bases between. The CDR3 extends over 14 amino acids. This chain's CDR3 is CASSGGILNTEAFF. For the CDR3, the DNA is TGTGCCAGCAGCGGCGGCATCTTGAACACTGAAGCTTTCTTT.

The rearrangement joins TRBV19 to TRBJ1-2, with TRBD1 matching over 8 bases. CDR1 is LNHDA, CDR2 SQIVND, per germline (reference sequence). The V gene end was trimmed by 8 bases and the J gene end by 8 bases; junction bases not matched to a gene: 10. The CDR3 consists of 13 residues. CDR3 nucleotides: TGTGCCAGTTCTGACAGGGGTAGGAGCGGCTACACCTTC. It is translated as CASSDRGRSGYTF. Looking up the rest from reference TRBV19 and TRBJ1-2 gives the full variable domain: DGGITQSPKYLFRKEGQNVTLSCEQNLNHDAMYWYRQDPGQGLRLIYYSQIVNDFQKGDIAEGYSVSREKKESFPLTVTSAQKNPTAFYLCASSDRGRSGYTFGSGTRLTVV.

The rearrangement links TRBV5-1 to TRBJ2-1, with 9 bases matching TRBD1. V lost 4 bases and J lost 4; bases outside the gene matches: 9. The CDR3 has 16 amino acids. Germline V CDR1 and CDR2: SGHRS, YFSETQ. The CDR3 region is CASSRVRTGDYNEQFF. The DNA for the CDR3 is TGCGCCAGCAGCCGAGTCCGGACAGGGGATTACAATGAGCAGTTCTTC.

The gene calls are TRBV12-3 or TRBV12-4 and TRBJ2-1, with 7 bases fitting TRBD1. The V segment lost 6 bases and the J segment 5 bases; nucleotides outside the gene matches: 4. This CDR3 contains 13 residues. As DNA, the CDR3 is TGTGCCAGCAGACAGGGGTCCAACAATGAGCAGTTCTTC. Protein product: CASRQGSNNEQFF.

The V call is TRBV5-6, the J call TRBJ1-5; 7 nucleotides line up with TRBD1. With V trimmed by 2 bases and J by 6 bases, 5 bases remained unmatched. This CDR3 has 14 residues. Germline CDR1 is SGHDT and CDR2 is YYEEEE. This CDR3 is CASSLRGPVQPQHF. CDR3 bases: TGTGCCAGCAGCTTAAGGGGGCCGGTTCAGCCCCAGCATTTT.

The V and J genes are TRBV2 and TRBJ1-6; D gene unclear. This CDR3 spans 15 amino acids. The germline V gene has CDR1 SNHLY and CDR2 FYNNEI. The ends were cut back, 4 bases at V and 6 bases at J, with 13 bases in the middle. Here the CDR3 reads CASSGSGTGNSPLHF. The CDR3 region has the DNA TGTGCCAGCAGTGGCTCCGGTACGGGTAATTCACCCCTCCACTTT.

The genes are TRBV3-1 (or the pseudogene TRBV3-2) and TRBJ1-2; D perhaps matches TRBD1 (6 bases). Trimming left V 4 bases short and J 7 bases short, with 13 bases between. CDR1 and CDR2 from the germline V gene are LGHDT and YNNKEL (reference sequence). The CDR3 runs to 13 residues. The chain's CDR3 is CASSLPDRSGYTF. The CDR3 coding sequence is TGTGCCAGCAGCCTCCCAGACAGGAGTGGCTACACCTTC.

The sample holds one count of this clone. This chain links TRBV7-3 with TRBJ1-2, with 9 nucleotides matching TRBD1. Germline CDR1 SGHTA, CDR2 FQGTGA. The CDR3 consists of 14 residues. Trimming removed 2 bases from V and 9 bases from J; junction bases left unmatched: 7. The CDR3 DNA sequence: TGTGCCAGCAGCTTAGGGGGACAGGGCGGTAGCTACACCTTC. This sequence encodes CASSLGGQGGSYTF.

The chain joins TRBV5-4 to TRBJ2-3; 11 bases match TRBD2. Germline trimming cut 4 bases from V and 0 bases from J; bases unmatched to any gene: 7. Looked up from germline, CDR1 is SGHNT and CDR2 is YYREEE (reference sequence). The CDR3 is made up of 17 amino acids. DNA for the CDR3: TGTGCCAGCAGCGCCGGGACTAGCGGACTTAGCACAGATACGCAGTATTTT. Protein sequence: CASSAGTSGLSTDTQYF.

The rearrangement joins TRBV6-1 to TRBJ1-3; D might be TRBD1 (6 bases). With 0 bases removed from V and 2 bases from J, the gap between germline ends came to 14 bases. This CDR3 comprises 17 residues. CDR1 is MNHNS and CDR2 is SASEGT in the germline V gene. DNA for the CDR3: TGTGCCAGCAGTGAAGCCCGGAACAGGGCGGCTGGAAACACCATATATTTT. This codes for CASSEARNRAAGNTIYF.

This clone was seen only once. The chain is built from TRBV7-2 and TRBJ1-1, with D uncertain. Per the germline V gene, CDR1 is SGHTA and CDR2 is FQGNSA. The CDR3 consists of 14 residues. The germline V and J ends were trimmed by 6 bases and 4 bases, with 15 bases remaining between them. The CDR3 spells CASRLSGSPTEAFF. The DNA of the CDR3 is TGTGCCAGCAGGCTCTCCGGGTCCCCCACTGAAGCTTTCTTT.

V usage is TRBV30 and J usage is TRBJ1-4; D not resolved. The V gene lost 3 bases and the J gene lost 2 bases, with 13 bases spanning the gap. The germline CDR1 and CDR2 sequences are GTSNPN and SVGIG (reference sequence). CDR3 length equals 15 residues. The CDR3 DNA reads as TGTGCCTGGAGCCGACAACTTTCTACTAATGAAAAACTGTTTTTT. As protein: CAWSRQLSTNEKLFF.

This clone is a singleton in its sample. The CDR3 loop is CASSLGQGRDFDTQYF. The CDR3 DNA reads as TGTGCCAGCAGTTTGGGACAGGGACGGGATTTTGATACGCAGTATTTT. The rearrangement links TRBV6-6 to TRBJ2-3; 9 nucleotides agree with TRBD1. This CDR3 has 16 amino acids. CDR1 and CDR2 from the germline V gene are MNHNY and SVGAGI (reference sequence). V lost 4 bases to trimming and J lost 6 bases; unmatched junction nucleotides: 11.

CDR3 sequence (DNA): TGCGCCAGCAGCTTTGTGCGAAGCGGGAGCAATGAGCAGTTCTTC. Translating it yields CASSFVRSGSNEQFF. This chain joins TRBV5-1 and TRBJ2-1; 8 bases map to TRBD2. The V gene's germline CDR1 is SGHRS and CDR2 YFSETQ. V dropped 2 bases and J dropped 6; count of bases not matched to a gene: 7. This CDR3 region has 15 residues.